The sequence of this T cell receptor beta chain was determined in a study of Ad26.COV2.S vaccination and SARS-CoV-2 variants. Findings of the study overall: Researchers cautioned that TCR breadth and depth analyses may have underestimated total T cell responses. Spike-specific TCR breadth was greater after Ad26.COV2.S than placebo.

Generated by immunoSEQ multiplex PCR, the TCRdb table keeps only in-frame clones and is missing some. The sample includes a few hundred thousand clones, roughly 84% of them seen just once. CDR1 is SNHLY, CDR2 FYNNEI, per germline. There are 13 residues in the CDR3. V shed 5 bases and J shed 5 bases, with 12 bases lying between them. In the case of this clone: As yet, its antigen is unknown.

Sample treatment: roughly 18 received Ad26.COV2.S at low or high dose, single or two shots; 5 received placebo; per-sample allocation not given. The samples date from day 63 after the first vaccine or placebo injection. It was Wuhan-strain SARS-CoV-2 spike that the Ad26 vaccine vector expressed. This material consisted of peripheral blood, taken in a trial of Ad26.COV2.S vaccine versus placebo. The source is a person between 18 and 59 years old who received the Ad26.COV2.S COVID-19 vaccine or a placebo. The chain employs TRBV2 and TRBJ1-2; possibly TRBD1 for D (5 bases). CDR3 sequence (DNA): TGTGCCAGCAGTTCCGGGACGGCTTATGGCTACACCTTC. Amino acid sequence: CASSSGTAYGYTF. The variable domain in full, completed from reference TRBV2 and TRBJ1-2, reads EPEVTQTPSHQVTQMGQEVILRCVPISNHLYFYWYRQILGQKVEFLVSFYNNEISEKSEIFDDQFSVERPDGSNFTLKIRSTKLEDSAMYFCASSSGTAYGYTFGSGTRLTVV.